A single sample gave rise to the 30 T cell receptor beta chains below, sequenced in a study of blood T cell repertoires in COVID-19. Measured with immunoSEQ multiplex PCR; TCRdb has only the in-frame clones, and not every one. This sample yields 90,000 to 120,000 clones, of which less than 85% are seen a single time; 20% belongs to the top ten. Material: peripheral blood. These receptors all come from a man aged 65 to 85 with active or convalescent COVID-19.

The CDR3 loop is CAISDSKTRGSLTQYF. The CDR3 nucleotides read TGTGCCATCAGTGATTCTAAGACTAGGGGAAGTTTGACCCAGTACTTC. This rearrangement joins TRBV10-3 to TRBJ2-5; maybe TRBD2 (6 bases). The CDR3 length is 16 residues. V lost 3 bases and J lost 7, with 21 bases in between. Germline values: CDR1 ENHRY, CDR2 SYGVKD.

The chain has TRBV19 and TRBJ1-1; D possibly corresponds to TRBD1 (6 bases). CDR3 length equals 14 residues. Germline CDR1 is LNHDA and CDR2 is SQIVND (reference sequence). The V and J ends lost 6 bases and 0 bases respectively, with 11 bases between them. The CDR3 is CASRDSRMNTEAFF. In DNA form, the CDR3 reads TGTGCCAGTAGGGACAGTAGGATGAACACTGAAGCTTTCTTT.

V usage is TRBV28 and J usage is TRBJ1-4; no firm D call. The V gene lost 6 bases and the J gene lost 1 base, with 18 bases spanning the gap. CDR3 size: 17 residues. The V gene's germline CDR1 is MDHEN and CDR2 SYDVKM. CDR3 in amino acids: CASRSDPGLRTNEKLFF. CDR3 nucleotides: TGTGCCAGCAGATCGGACCCTGGACTCCGAACTAATGAAAAACTGTTTTTT.

This clone has just a few counts. CDR3 DNA sequence: TGTGCCAGCTCACCAAGACAGGAGGATGGCTACACCTTC. Translation: CASSPRQEDGYTF. The chain joins TRBV18 to TRBJ1-2; a possible D gene is TRBD1 (6 bases). CDR3 length equals 13 residues. The V and J ends lost 2 bases and 6 bases respectively, with 10 bases between them. Germline V gene sequence: CDR1 KGHSH, CDR2 LQKENI.

In its sample, this clone was seen once. The V and J genes are TRBV10-2 and TRBJ2-4; D possibly corresponds to TRBD1 (6 bases). CDR1 is WSHSY and CDR2 is SAAADI in the germline V gene. V lost 8 bases and J 0 bases, leaving 14 bases between the germline ends. This CDR3 has 15 residues. The chain's CDR3 is CASATGLLAKNIQYF. The CDR3 DNA is TGCGCCAGCGCGACAGGTTTGCTAGCCAAAAACATTCAGTACTTC.

The chain couples TRBV5-5 to TRBJ2-1; 8 positions match TRBD2. J lost 1 base, V lost 4 bases, and 7 bases had no gene match. This CDR3 is 16 amino acids long. Germline V gene data show CDR1 as SGHKS and CDR2 as YYEKEE (reference sequence). CDR3 bases: TGTGCCAGCAGCCGACACGGGGGGGAATCCTACAATGAGCAGTTCTTC. Protein sequence: CASSRHGGESYNEQFF. Full variable domain (remainder filled in from reference TRBV5-5 and TRBJ2-1): DAGVTQSPTHLIKTRGQQVTLRCSPISGHKSVSWYQQVLGQGPQFIFQYYEKEERGRGNFPDRFSARQFPNYSSELNVNALLLGDSALYLCASSRHGGESYNEQFFGPGTRLTVL.

The V and J genes are TRBV15 and TRBJ2-7; 10 nucleotides line up with TRBD2. The CDR3 covers 17 residues. CDR1 and CDR2 (germline): LNHNV, YYDKDF (reference sequence). The junction had 7 bases not matched to a gene; V was cut back by 1 base and J by 1 base. CDR3 nucleotides: TGTGCCACCAGCAGAGGGAGCGGGAGGGCCGGATCCTACGAGCAGTACTTC. Protein product: CATSRGSGRAGSYEQYF. The full variable domain, in which reference TRBV15 and TRBJ2-7 provide the parts outside the CDR3, is DAMVIQNPRYQVTQFGKPVTLSCSQTLNHNVMYWYQQKSSQAPKLLFHYYDKDFNNEADTPDNFQSRRPNTSFCFLDIRSPGLGDTAMYLCATSRGSGRAGSYEQYFGPGTRLTVT.

The chain has TRBV29-1 and TRBJ2-7, with 7 bases identical to TRBD1. From germline, CDR1 is SQVTM and CDR2 ANQGSEA. CDR3 length equals 14 residues. J gave up 2 bases and V 1 base, and 5 bases lay outside the gene matches. CDR3 in DNA: TGCAGCGTTGAAGCCCCCGGGACAGCCTACGAGCAGTACTTC. Protein product: CSVEAPGTAYEQYF.

This chain joins TRBV27 and TRBJ2-3; the D gene is possibly TRBD2 (5 bases). Trimming took 2 bases from V and 1 from J, leaving 13 bases between them. The V gene's germline CDR1 is MNHEY and CDR2 SMNVEV (reference sequence). This CDR3 is 16 amino acids long. The CDR3 region has the DNA TGTGCCAGCAGTTTAAGGACTCTCGACCGCACAGATACGCAGTATTTT. Amino acids: CASSLRTLDRTDTQYF.

The V call is TRBV6-5, the J call TRBJ1-5, with D unclear. The CDR3 has 14 amino acids. In germline, CDR1 is MNHEY, CDR2 SVGAGI. Between the trimmed V and J ends, which lost 6 bases and 1 base, there was a span of 10 bases. CDR3: CASRTGGSNQPQHF. CDR3 in DNA: TGTGCCAGCAGAACGGGAGGGAGCAATCAGCCCCAGCATTTT.

This clone was seen more than once but under ten times. This sequence joins TRBV19 and TRBJ1-5; D possibly corresponds to TRBD1 (6 bases). The CDR3 sequence is 14 residues long. Germline V gives CDR1 LNHDA, CDR2 SQIVND (reference sequence). The V end lost 4 bases, the J end lost 6 bases, and 13 bases lay between the germline ends. The chain's CDR3 is CASSKSGAGQPQHF. Here the CDR3 DNA reads TGTGCCAGTAGTAAATCAGGGGCCGGTCAGCCCCAGCATTTT.

This chain uses TRBV5-6 with TRBJ1-2; possible D gene TRBD1, 6 bases. Trimming stripped 7 bases from V and 3 bases from J, with 10 bases between. Germline CDR1 and CDR2: SGHDT and YYEEEE. The CDR3 consists of 12 residues. This CDR3 reads CASAPGDYGYTF. The DNA for the CDR3 is TGTGCCAGCGCTCCAGGGGACTATGGCTACACCTTC.

This chain links TRBV19 with TRBJ2-1; 8 positions agree with TRBD1. CDR3 length equals 18 residues. Trimming cost V 3 bases and J 0 bases; bases outside gene matches: 10. Germline loops: CDR1 LNHDA, CDR2 SQIVND (reference sequence). As DNA, the CDR3 is TGTGCCAGTAGTATTTCAGGGGGCGCGGGGAGCTCCTACAATGAGCAGTTCTTC. Residues: CASSISGGAGSSYNEQFF. Together with reference TRBV19 and TRBJ2-1, the CDR3 gives the full variable domain: DGGITQSPKYLFRKEGQNVTLSCEQNLNHDAMYWYRQDPGQGLRLIYYSQIVNDFQKGDIAEGYSVSREKKESFPLTVTSAQKNPTAFYLCASSISGGAGSSYNEQFFGPGTRLTVL.

The J gene is TRBJ2-1, the V gene TRBV5-4, with D tentatively TRBD2 (6 bases). V was trimmed by 0 bases and J by 5 bases, leaving 6 bases between them. The germline V gene has CDR1 SGHNT and CDR2 YYREEE (reference sequence). The CDR3 consists of 13 residues. Here the CDR3 reads CASSLGGDNEQFF. The CDR3 DNA is TGTGCCAGCAGCTTGGGGGGGGACAATGAGCAGTTCTTC.

This clone was recorded once. The chain links TRBV25-1 to TRBJ1-2; D is possibly TRBD1 (5 bases). V dropped 4 bases and J dropped 3 bases, with 12 bases sitting between them. CDR1 is MGHDK, CDR2 SYGVNS, per germline. CDR3 size: 14 residues. CDR3 nucleotides: TGTGCCAGCAGTGGAGCGGGGCAGTACTATGGCTACACCTTC. This sequence encodes CASSGAGQYYGYTF.

The rearrangement joins TRBV28 to TRBJ2-3; 12 nucleotides agree with TRBD2. The germline gives CDR1 MDHEN, CDR2 SYDVKM. Unmatched junction bases numbered 14, after V lost 5 bases and J lost 8 bases. This CDR3 region has 17 residues. The CDR3 sequence: CASSTSWTSGVHPTQYF. CDR3 bases: TGTGCCAGCAGTACCTCCTGGACTAGCGGGGTTCATCCTACGCAGTATTTT.

CDR3 sequence reads: CASRRELNTEAFF. CDR3 bases: TGTGCCAGCAGGAGAGAATTGAACACTGAAGCTTTCTTT. The genes are TRBV6-5 and TRBJ1-1; D remains ambiguous. Per germline, CDR1 MNHEY and CDR2 SVGAGI. V was trimmed by 6 bases and J by 0 bases, leaving 8 bases between them. The CDR3 is 13 residues long.

The rearrangement joins TRBV24-1 to TRBJ2-5, with 8 bases that match TRBD1. The CDR3 covers 16 residues. With 3 bases clipped from V and 2 bases from J, the junction kept 7 bases outside the gene matches. Germline CDR1 KGHDR, CDR2 SFDVKD. In nucleotides, the CDR3 is TGTGCCACCAGTGATCCTCGACAGGGGAAGCAAGAGACCCAGTACTTC. Protein: CATSDPRQGKQETQYF.

The CDR3 nucleotides are TGTGCCAGCAGCAGGGACTCAAGGGAGACCCAGTACTTC. The encoded protein is CASSRDSRETQYF. V and J are TRBV5-4 and TRBJ2-5, with D perhaps TRBD2 (6 bases). There are 13 residues in the CDR3. Trimming removed 4 bases from V and 5 bases from J, with 12 bases in between. Germline lookup yields CDR1 SGHNT and CDR2 YYREEE (reference sequence). Supplemented by reference TRBV5-4 and TRBJ2-5, the full variable domain reads ETGVTQSPTHLIKTRGQQVTLRCSSQSGHNTVSWYQQALGQGPQFIFQYYREEENGRGNFPPRFSGLQFPNYSSELNVNALELDDSALYLCASSRDSRETQYFGPGTRLLVL.

This clone was detected a few times. The gene calls are TRBV14 and TRBJ2-5; D may be TRBD1 (5 bases). Trimming stripped 1 base from V and 1 base from J, with 13 bases between. Germline CDR1 SGHDN, CDR2 FVKESK. The CDR3 has 16 residues. CDR3 bases: TGTGCCAGCAGCCAAGCCAGGGTTTCTCGCCAAGAGACCCAGTACTTC. Amino acids: CASSQARVSRQETQYF.

The V gene is TRBV30, the J gene TRBJ1-2, with D unclear. With 1 base removed from V and 3 bases from J, the gap between germline ends came to 9 bases. This CDR3 is built from 13 residues. Germline V gives CDR1 GTSNPN, CDR2 SVGIG (reference sequence). The DNA for the CDR3 is TGTGCCTGGAGTGCCGGAGACGACTATGGCTACACCTTC. Translation gives CAWSAGDDYGYTF.

This clone has just a few counts. The chain links TRBV5-1 to TRBJ2-7, with 8 bases fitting TRBD2. J gave up 1 base and V 2 bases, and 2 bases lay outside the gene matches. This CDR3 spans 14 amino acids. From germline, CDR1 is SGHRS and CDR2 YFSETQ. CDR3 coding DNA: TGCGCCAGCAGCTTTACTAGCGGATCCTACGAGCAGTACTTC. It is translated as CASSFTSGSYEQYF. The variable domain in full, completed from reference TRBV5-1 and TRBJ2-7, reads KAGVTQTPRYLIKTRGQQVTLSCSPISGHRSVSWYQQTPGQGLQFLFEYFSETQRNKGNFPGRFSGRQFSNSRSEMNVSTLELGDSALYLCASSFTSGSYEQYFGPGTRLTVT.

This clone was recorded only once. The V and J genes are TRBV19 and TRBJ1-3, with 7 bases lining up with TRBD1. Germline CDR1 reads LNHDA; CDR2 reads SQIVND (reference sequence). The V gene end was trimmed by 6 bases and the J gene end by 0 bases; junction bases not matched to a gene: 11. The CDR3 loop spans 17 amino acids. The CDR3 protein is CASSPADRTLSGNTIYF. Written as DNA, the CDR3 is TGTGCCAGTAGCCCCGCGGACAGGACCCTCTCTGGAAACACCATATATTTT. The full variable domain, with the rest looked up from reference TRBV19 and TRBJ1-3, is DGGITQSPKYLFRKEGQNVTLSCEQNLNHDAMYWYRQDPGQGLRLIYYSQIVNDFQKGDIAEGYSVSREKKESFPLTVTSAQKNPTAFYLCASSPADRTLSGNTIYFGEGSWLTVV.

The rearrangement links TRBV2 to TRBJ1-5; TRBD1 matches at 7 bases. CDR3 length: 14 amino acids. The germline V gene has CDR1 SNHLY and CDR2 FYNNEI. The ends lost 6 bases at V and 2 bases at J; junction bases unmatched: 4. The CDR3 DNA is TGTGCCAGCAGGAACAGGGGAGGCAATCAGCCCCAGCATTTT. Translating gives CASRNRGGNQPQHF.

The chain employs TRBV21-1 and TRBJ1-2; the table's TRBD1 call for D was not verified on the DNA. TRBV21-1 is a pseudogene locus. The CDR3 covers 13 residues. CDR3 region: CASGQGFNYGYTF. CDR3 in DNA: TGTGCCAGCGGACAGGGATTTAACTATGGCTACACCTTC.

The chain carries TRBV7-6 and TRBJ2-1; 8 positions agree with TRBD2. V trimming: 1 base; J trimming: 7 bases; junction bases outside the gene matches: 15. In germline, CDR1 is SGHVS, CDR2 FNYEAQ. The CDR3 has 18 residues. The CDR3 bases are TGTGCCAGCAGCTTAGGTGGCCGAGGGCTAGCGGGTACTAATGAGCAGTTCTTC. Residues: CASSLGGRGLAGTNEQFF.

The chain joins TRBV4-1 to TRBJ1-2; perhaps TRBD1 as D (6 bases). Germline CDR1 is MGHRA and CDR2 is YSYEKL. CDR3 length: 13 residues. Between the trimmed V and J ends, which lost 0 bases and 14 bases, there was a span of 16 bases. DNA for the CDR3: TGCGCCAGCAGCCAAGAAAGTTTTCAGGGGAATACCTTC. Translating it yields CASSQESFQGNTF.

The chain couples TRBV5-1 to TRBJ2-5, with 11 positions matching TRBD2. CDR1 is SGHRS and CDR2 is YFSETQ in the germline V gene. J was trimmed by 7 bases and V by 4 bases; bases with no gene match: 15. The CDR3 totals 17 residues. In DNA, the CDR3 is TGCGCCAGCAGCATCCGGAGTAGCGGGAGGGTTTCCGGGACCCAGTACTTC. Translating it yields CASSIRSSGRVSGTQYF.

The chain has TRBV24-1 and TRBJ2-1; possible D gene TRBD2, 6 bases. Per germline, CDR1 KGHDR and CDR2 SFDVKD. The germline V and J ends were trimmed by 5 bases and 7 bases, with 17 bases remaining between them. The CDR3 contains 15 residues. The CDR3 loop is CATSALGGGLNEQFF. The DNA of the CDR3 is TGTGCCACCAGTGCCCTTGGGGGAGGCCTGAATGAGCAGTTCTTC.

The V gene is TRBV5-4, the J gene TRBJ1-1; 9 nucleotides line up with TRBD1. CDR3 size: 15 residues. V was clipped by 0 bases and J by 11 bases; unmatched bases: 11. The germline gives CDR1 SGHNT, CDR2 YYREEE (reference sequence). CDR3 in amino acids: CASSLGSGTGLSAFF. CDR3 nucleotides: TGTGCCAGCAGCTTGGGATCGGGGACAGGGTTGTCGGCTTTCTTT.